A selection of T cell receptor beta chains follows, all from one sample in a study of blood T cells in healthy people across ages. TCRdb ran MiXCR on the 5' RACE reads and lists one entry per CDR3 protein. This table holds around 1,500,000 distinct CDR3 sequences, approximately 28% found once. What was sequenced was blood. These receptors were taken from a woman between 25 and 40 years old in good health. Each CDR3 is given with its conserved first and last residue. D genes are given only for firm matches. Expanded clones are given a class, and other clones once, few, many or no size at all.

j_call: TRBJ2-7; clone_size: -; cdr3_length: 14; d_call: -; v_call: TRBV5-1; cdr3_nt: TGCGCCGGCAGCCCGCGGACTGACGACTACGAGCAGTACTTC; cdr3_aa: CAGSPRTDDYEQYF
j_call: TRBJ2-5; clone_size: -; cdr3_length: 15; d_call: -; v_call: TRBV2; cdr3_nt: TGTGCCAGCAGTGGGGGCGGGGGACAGAACAATGAGCAGTACTTC; cdr3_aa: CASSGGGGQNNEQYF
j_call: TRBJ2-1; clone_size: -; cdr3_length: 13; d_call: -; v_call: TRBV20-1; cdr3_nt: TGCAGTGCCCCTCTCCAGGGGAGGTATGAGCAGTTCTTC; cdr3_aa: CSAPLQGRYEQFF
j_call: TRBJ1-2; clone_size: -; cdr3_length: 17; d_call: TRBD1; v_call: TRBV7-2; cdr3_nt: TGTGCCAGTAGCTTAGACGCGGGGACAGGGGGTACCTATGGCTACACCTTC; cdr3_aa: CASSLDAGTGGTYGYTF
j_call: TRBJ2-1; clone_size: -; cdr3_length: 16; d_call: TRBD2; v_call: TRBV7-9; cdr3_nt: TGTGCCAGCAGGATCGGACTAGCGGGATCCCTTACTGAGCAGTTCTTC; cdr3_aa: CASRIGLAGSLTEQFF
j_call: TRBJ2-5; clone_size: few; cdr3_length: 17; d_call: -; v_call: TRBV7-9; cdr3_nt: TGTGCCAGCAGCCCCCCCTCCGGGCGGCGGGTCCAAGAGACCCAGTACTTC; cdr3_aa: CASSPPSGRRVQETQYF
j_call: TRBJ1-5; clone_size: -; cdr3_length: 16; d_call: -; v_call: TRBV19; cdr3_nt: TGTGCCAGTAGTGCAGTTCCGGGGAGCGTCAATCAGCCCCAGCATTTT; cdr3_aa: CASSAVPGSVNQPQHF
j_call: TRBJ2-1; clone_size: -; cdr3_length: 13; d_call: TRBD1; v_call: TRBV6-6; cdr3_nt: TGTGCCAGCAGCCAAAACAGGGGTTACGAGCAGTTCTTC; cdr3_aa: CASSQNRGYEQFF
j_call: TRBJ2-2; clone_size: once; cdr3_length: 15; d_call: -; v_call: TRBV9; cdr3_nt: TGTGCCAGCAGCGTAGGGGAGTCGAACACCGGGGAGCTGTTTTTT; cdr3_aa: CASSVGESNTGELFF
j_call: TRBJ1-4; clone_size: -; cdr3_length: 14; d_call: TRBD1; v_call: TRBV7-2; cdr3_nt: TGTGCCAGCAGCTCGGACAGGGGGCAGGAAAAACTGTTTTTT; cdr3_aa: CASSSDRGQEKLFF
j_call: TRBJ2-7; clone_size: few; cdr3_length: 14; d_call: -; v_call: TRBV6-6; cdr3_nt: TGTGCCAGCAGTTATGAGGCCTCCTCCTACGAGCAGTACTTC; cdr3_aa: CASSYEASSYEQYF
j_call: TRBJ2-7; clone_size: -; cdr3_length: 15; d_call: -; v_call: TRBV2; cdr3_nt: TGTGCCAGCAGTGGTACCGGGACTGGCAACTACGAGCAGTACTTC; cdr3_aa: CASSGTGTGNYEQYF
j_call: TRBJ2-5; clone_size: -; cdr3_length: 14; d_call: -; v_call: TRBV10-3; cdr3_nt: TGTGCCATCAGTGGGCCGGACACTCAAGAGACCCAGTACTTC; cdr3_aa: CAISGPDTQETQYF
j_call: TRBJ2-7; clone_size: many; cdr3_length: 15; d_call: TRBD2; v_call: TRBV9; cdr3_nt: TGTGCCAGCACACGATCAGGACTAGCGGGAGACGAGCAGTACTTC; cdr3_aa: CASTRSGLAGDEQYF
j_call: TRBJ2-1; clone_size: -; cdr3_length: 16; d_call: TRBD2; v_call: TRBV12-3/TRBV12-4; cdr3_nt: TGTGCCAGCAGTTCCGTCGGGACTAGCGGGTACAATGAGCAGTTCTTC; cdr3_aa: CASSSVGTSGYNEQFF
j_call: TRBJ1-5; clone_size: once; cdr3_length: 12; d_call: -; v_call: TRBV12-3/TRBV12-4; cdr3_nt: TGTGCCAGCAGTTTAGAAATGGTGCCCCAGCATTTT; cdr3_aa: CASSLEMVPQHF
j_call: TRBJ2-1; clone_size: many; cdr3_length: 17; d_call: TRBD2; v_call: TRBV29-1; cdr3_nt: TGCAGCGTTGAAATAGGTCGGGGGGGCCCGGTGGGCAATGAGCAGTTCTTC; cdr3_aa: CSVEIGRGGPVGNEQFF
j_call: TRBJ2-1; clone_size: few; cdr3_length: 20; d_call: -; v_call: TRBV4-1; cdr3_nt: TGCGCCAGCAGCCGAGACGTAAGGGGGACGGTGCGGGAGAAATACAATGAGCAGTTCTTC; cdr3_aa: CASSRDVRGTVREKYNEQFF
j_call: TRBJ1-2; clone_size: few; cdr3_length: 14; d_call: TRBD1; v_call: TRBV18; cdr3_nt: TGTGCCAGCTCACCAATGGACAGGTACCATGGCTACACCTTC; cdr3_aa: CASSPMDRYHGYTF
j_call: TRBJ1-5; clone_size: -; cdr3_length: 13; d_call: TRBD1; v_call: TRBV6-5; cdr3_nt: TGTGCCAGCAGAGGACAGGTTGGGCAGCCCCAGCATTTT; cdr3_aa: CASRGQVGQPQHF
j_call: TRBJ2-1; clone_size: -; cdr3_length: 12; d_call: -; v_call: TRBV5-1; cdr3_nt: TGCGCCAGCAGCTTGGACAGGGAGGGTCTGTTCTTC; cdr3_aa: CASSLDREGLFF
j_call: TRBJ1-5; clone_size: -; cdr3_length: 14; d_call: -; v_call: TRBV2; cdr3_nt: TGTGCCAGCACTCTCACCGGGGTAAATCAGCCCCAGCATTTT; cdr3_aa: CASTLTGVNQPQHF
j_call: TRBJ2-5; clone_size: -; cdr3_length: 15; d_call: TRBD1; v_call: TRBV7-9; cdr3_nt: TGTGCCAGCAGCCCCGACAGGGGGGCCCAAGAGACCCAGTACTTC; cdr3_aa: CASSPDRGAQETQYF
j_call: TRBJ2-1; clone_size: -; cdr3_length: 15; d_call: -; v_call: TRBV2; cdr3_nt: TGTGCCAGCAGTGAGATTGGGGCCGGCGTTAGTGAGCAGTTCTTC; cdr3_aa: CASSEIGAGVSEQFF
j_call: TRBJ1-5; clone_size: few; cdr3_length: 15; d_call: TRBD1; v_call: TRBV7-6; cdr3_nt: TGTGCCAGCAGCTTAGAACAGGGGTTTAATCAGCCCCAGCATTTT; cdr3_aa: CASSLEQGFNQPQHF
j_call: TRBJ2-3; clone_size: few; cdr3_length: 17; d_call: TRBD1; v_call: TRBV7-3; cdr3_nt: TGTGCCAGCAGCGTTGGATCGGGACAGGGGGCGGGGGATACGCAGTATTTT; cdr3_aa: CASSVGSGQGAGDTQYF
j_call: TRBJ1-4; clone_size: few; cdr3_length: 16; d_call: -; v_call: TRBV4-1; cdr3_nt: TGCGCCAGCAGCCAAGATAGGGGGGGCTCTAATGAAAAACTGTTTTTT; cdr3_aa: CASSQDRGGSNEKLFF
j_call: TRBJ2-7; clone_size: many; cdr3_length: 15; d_call: -; v_call: TRBV7-2; cdr3_nt: TGTGCCAGCAGCTTAAGCGGATCGACGGGCTACGAGCAGTACTTC; cdr3_aa: CASSLSGSTGYEQYF
j_call: TRBJ2-6; clone_size: few; cdr3_length: 15; d_call: -; v_call: TRBV4-3; cdr3_nt: TGCGCCAGCAGCCAAGATACAGGGGGGGCCAACGTCCTGACTTTC; cdr3_aa: CASSQDTGGANVLTF
j_call: TRBJ2-1; clone_size: few; cdr3_length: 16; d_call: TRBD2; v_call: TRBV2; cdr3_nt: TGTGCCAGCGAGCGGGGGACCTCCCCTACCTTCGATGAGCAGTTCTTC; cdr3_aa: CASERGTSPTFDEQFF
j_call: TRBJ1-4; clone_size: many; cdr3_length: 15; d_call: -; v_call: TRBV6-5; cdr3_nt: TGTGCCAGCAGAAAATCTGTTGCAACTAATGAAAAACTGTTTTTT; cdr3_aa: CASRKSVATNEKLFF
j_call: TRBJ2-3; clone_size: -; cdr3_length: 17; d_call: TRBD2; v_call: TRBV7-9; cdr3_nt: TGTGCCAGCAGCTTAAGGCTCTCTAGCGGGATCACAGATACGCAGTATTTT; cdr3_aa: CASSLRLSSGITDTQYF
j_call: TRBJ1-2; clone_size: -; cdr3_length: 16; d_call: TRBD1; v_call: TRBV2; cdr3_nt: TGTGCCAGCAGTCCGAGTGACAGGGAGCCTTTCCATGGCTACACCTTC; cdr3_aa: CASSPSDREPFHGYTF
j_call: TRBJ2-5; clone_size: -; cdr3_length: 13; d_call: TRBD2; v_call: TRBV29-1; cdr3_nt: TGCAGCGTTTTGCGGGAGTTCGCGGGGACCCAGTACTTC; cdr3_aa: CSVLREFAGTQYF
j_call: TRBJ2-1; clone_size: many; cdr3_length: 17; d_call: TRBD1; v_call: TRBV7-6; cdr3_nt: TGTGCCAGCAGCCCTTCAGCCGGGACAGGGATATACAATGAGCAGTTCTTC; cdr3_aa: CASSPSAGTGIYNEQFF
j_call: TRBJ2-3; clone_size: -; cdr3_length: 15; d_call: -; v_call: TRBV12-3/TRBV12-4; cdr3_nt: TGTGCCAGCAGTCGACAGTTCGTAAGCACAGATACGCAGTATTTT; cdr3_aa: CASSRQFVSTDTQYF
j_call: TRBJ1-1; clone_size: -; cdr3_length: 11; d_call: -; v_call: TRBV30; cdr3_nt: TGTGCCTGGAGTCCAGGCAGATTGGCTTTCTTT; cdr3_aa: CAWSPGRLAFF
j_call: TRBJ2-1; clone_size: few; cdr3_length: 14; d_call: TRBD2; v_call: TRBV9; cdr3_nt: TGTGCCAGCAGCGTTGGAGCGGGGGCAAATGAGCAGTTCTTC; cdr3_aa: CASSVGAGANEQFF
j_call: TRBJ2-1; clone_size: few; cdr3_length: 16; d_call: TRBD2; v_call: TRBV29-1; cdr3_nt: TGCAGCGTTGAAGCGGTAGCGGGAGAATTCTACAATGAGCAGTTCTTC; cdr3_aa: CSVEAVAGEFYNEQFF
j_call: TRBJ1-2; clone_size: -; cdr3_length: 16; d_call: -; v_call: TRBV18; cdr3_nt: TGTGCCAGCTCACCAGCCCAGGGAGGAGGGCTCTATGGCTACACCTTC; cdr3_aa: CASSPAQGGGLYGYTF
j_call: TRBJ2-7; clone_size: -; cdr3_length: 14; d_call: -; v_call: TRBV4-3; cdr3_nt: TGCGCCAGCAGCCAAGAGGTCCGGACCTACGAGCAGTACTTC; cdr3_aa: CASSQEVRTYEQYF
j_call: TRBJ2-6; clone_size: -; cdr3_length: 20; d_call: TRBD2; v_call: TRBV19; cdr3_nt: TGTGCCAGTACCATCCTTGGACTAGCGGAGGTTAGCTCTGGGGCCAACGTCCTGACTTTC; cdr3_aa: CASTILGLAEVSSGANVLTF
j_call: TRBJ2-1; clone_size: -; cdr3_length: 15; d_call: -; v_call: TRBV3-1; cdr3_nt: TGTGCCAGCAGCCAGTTGGGGGGCCGGGACAATGAGCAGTTCTTC; cdr3_aa: CASSQLGGRDNEQFF
j_call: TRBJ1-3; clone_size: -; cdr3_length: 14; d_call: -; v_call: TRBV20-1; cdr3_nt: TGCAGTGCTCGGGGCGGGGTTGGTGGAAACACCATATATTTT; cdr3_aa: CSARGGVGGNTIYF
j_call: TRBJ2-3; clone_size: few; cdr3_length: 14; d_call: TRBD2; v_call: TRBV5-1; cdr3_nt: TGCGCCAGCAGCTTGTATCGGGAGGCAGATACGCAGTATTTT; cdr3_aa: CASSLYREADTQYF
j_call: TRBJ1-1; clone_size: -; cdr3_length: 14; d_call: TRBD1; v_call: TRBV18; cdr3_nt: TGTGCCAGCTCACCACAGACAGGGGACACTGAAGCTTTCTTT; cdr3_aa: CASSPQTGDTEAFF
j_call: TRBJ2-1; clone_size: many; cdr3_length: 18; d_call: TRBD2; v_call: TRBV27; cdr3_nt: TGTGCCAGCAGTTTACAACTAGCGGGAGGCCTCTCCTACAATGAGCAGTTCTTC; cdr3_aa: CASSLQLAGGLSYNEQFF
j_call: TRBJ2-3; clone_size: few; cdr3_length: 14; d_call: TRBD2; v_call: TRBV5-1; cdr3_nt: TGCGCCAGCGGGCTAGCGGGGGGGCGAGATACGCAGTATTTT; cdr3_aa: CASGLAGGRDTQYF
j_call: TRBJ2-2; clone_size: -; cdr3_length: 15; d_call: -; v_call: TRBV27; cdr3_nt: TGTGCCAGCAGTTTAAGGAGGATGGGCACCGGGGAGCTGTTTTTT; cdr3_aa: CASSLRRMGTGELFF
j_call: TRBJ2-5; clone_size: -; cdr3_length: 10; d_call: -; v_call: TRBV21-1; cdr3_nt: TGTGCCAGCACAAGAGGGTCCCAGTACTTC; cdr3_aa: CASTRGSQYF
j_call: TRBJ1-1; clone_size: few; cdr3_length: 15; d_call: -; v_call: TRBV12-5; cdr3_nt: TGTGCTAGTGGTTTGGCAGGGACCCTGAACACTGAAGCTTTCTTT; cdr3_aa: CASGLAGTLNTEAFF
j_call: TRBJ2-1; clone_size: -; cdr3_length: 16; d_call: -; v_call: TRBV9; cdr3_nt: TGTGCCAGCAGCGTAGTTAGCCGGAGCTCCTACAATGAGCAGTTCTTC; cdr3_aa: CASSVVSRSSYNEQFF
j_call: TRBJ2-2; clone_size: -; cdr3_length: 14; d_call: TRBD1; v_call: TRBV5-1; cdr3_nt: TGCGCCAGCAGGGGACAGTCGAACACCGGGGAGCTGTTTTTT; cdr3_aa: CASRGQSNTGELFF
j_call: TRBJ2-4; clone_size: -; cdr3_length: 15; d_call: TRBD1; v_call: TRBV7-2; cdr3_nt: TGTGCCAGCAGCTTAAGGACAGGGATACCTAACATTCAGTACTTC; cdr3_aa: CASSLRTGIPNIQYF
j_call: TRBJ1-2; clone_size: few; cdr3_length: 14; d_call: TRBD1; v_call: TRBV6-1; cdr3_nt: TGTGCCAGCATTGAACAGGGGTTTGCCTATGGCTACACCTTC; cdr3_aa: CASIEQGFAYGYTF
j_call: TRBJ2-5; clone_size: many; cdr3_length: 17; d_call: -; v_call: TRBV10-2; cdr3_nt: TGCGCCAGCAGTGAGCCTACATTCGGGACCGGCACAGAGACCCAGTACTTC; cdr3_aa: CASSEPTFGTGTETQYF
j_call: TRBJ2-4; clone_size: -; cdr3_length: 13; d_call: -; v_call: TRBV7-2; cdr3_nt: TGTGCCAGCAGCTTAGGCCAGGAAAACATTCAGTACTTC; cdr3_aa: CASSLGQENIQYF
j_call: TRBJ2-1; clone_size: many; cdr3_length: 15; d_call: -; v_call: TRBV5-8; cdr3_nt: TGTGCCAGCAGCGACCCAGGTAACTCCTACAATGAGCAGTTCTTC; cdr3_aa: CASSDPGNSYNEQFF
j_call: TRBJ1-5; clone_size: -; cdr3_length: 15; d_call: TRBD1; v_call: TRBV19; cdr3_nt: TGTGCCAGTAGTGAGGACAGGTTTTCCAATCAGCCCCAGCATTTT; cdr3_aa: CASSEDRFSNQPQHF